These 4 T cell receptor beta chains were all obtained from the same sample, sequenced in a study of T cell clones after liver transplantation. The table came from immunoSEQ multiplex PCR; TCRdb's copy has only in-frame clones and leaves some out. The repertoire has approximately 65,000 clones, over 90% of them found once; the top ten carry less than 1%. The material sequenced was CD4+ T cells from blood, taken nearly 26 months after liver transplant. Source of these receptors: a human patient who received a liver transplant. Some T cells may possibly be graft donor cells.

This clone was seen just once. The CDR3 region has the DNA TGCAGCGTTGTTTTGGGCGATACGCAGTATTTT. It encodes CSVVLGDTQYF. The chain carries TRBV29-1 and TRBJ2-3; D not resolved. V shed 4 bases and J shed 6 bases, with 8 bases lying between them. Germline lookup yields CDR1 SQVTM and CDR2 ANQGSEA. The CDR3 is 11 amino acids.

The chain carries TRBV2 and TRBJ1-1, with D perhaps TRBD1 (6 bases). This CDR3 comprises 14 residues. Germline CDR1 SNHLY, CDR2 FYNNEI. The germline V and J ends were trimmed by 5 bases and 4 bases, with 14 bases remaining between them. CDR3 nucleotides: TGTGCCAGCAGTTCCCCGGGGGCTAGCACTGAAGCTTTCTTT. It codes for CASSSPGASTEAFF.

This CDR3 reads CASSIELGFNQPQHF. The CDR3 DNA follows: TGTGCCAGTAGTATAGAACTGGGTTTCAATCAGCCCCAGCATTTT. The chain is built from TRBV19 and TRBJ1-5; D unclear. This CDR3 has 15 residues. V shed 0 bases and J shed 3 bases, with 9 bases lying between them. Germline CDR1 LNHDA, CDR2 SQIVND (reference sequence).

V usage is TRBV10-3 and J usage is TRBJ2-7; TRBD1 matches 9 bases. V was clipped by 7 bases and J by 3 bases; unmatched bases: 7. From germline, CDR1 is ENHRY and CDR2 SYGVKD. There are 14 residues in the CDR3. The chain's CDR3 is CAIMRDRENYEQYF. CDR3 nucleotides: TGTGCCATCATGAGGGACAGGGAAAACTACGAGCAGTACTTC.